Following are 8 T cell receptor beta chains from one sample sequenced in a study of blood T cells in healthy people across ages. PCR was performed a second time for about 7 to 11 cycles using a sample-barcoded 5' primer and a J-beta primer mix. Each CDR3 protein is one row after TCRdb ran MiXCR on the 5' RACE reads. Counted here are about 640,000 distinct CDR3 sequences, around 54% occurring once; the ten biggest clones make up around 37%. Sequenced: blood. The receptors shown here come from a man aged 60-69 years in good health.

J is TRBJ1-2 and V is TRBV6-1, with D tentatively TRBD1 (6 bases). Germline values: CDR1 MNHNS, CDR2 SASEGT. The V end was cut by 4 bases, the J end by 5 bases, with 14 bases between. This CDR3 region has 14 residues. The CDR3 region has the DNA TGTGCCAGCAGTGGAGGGGGACTGATTTATGGCTACACCTTC. Amino acid sequence: CASSGGGLIYGYTF.

This chain connects TRBV5-6 to TRBJ2-1; either TRBD1 or TRBD2 may fit D (5 bases each). Trimming shortened V by 5 bases and J by 10 bases, and 19 bases separated the two germline ends. The CDR3 sequence is 14 residues long. Germline CDR1 reads SGHDT; CDR2 reads YYEEEE. The DNA of the CDR3 is TGTGCCAGCAGATCTCCGGGACGTCCCATGGAGCAGTTCTTC. Amino acid sequence: CASRSPGRPMEQFF.

CDR3 DNA sequence: TGCGCCAGCAGCCCGGGACGGGAAGAAAAACTGTTTTTT. It translates to CASSPGREEKLFF. The chain employs TRBV5-1 and TRBJ1-4, with D maybe TRBD1 (5 bases). The CDR3 totals 13 residues. Per germline, CDR1 SGHRS and CDR2 YFSETQ. Deletions cut 4 bases from V and 8 bases from J, with 12 bases between.

This chain uses TRBV20-1 with TRBJ2-5; 7 bases fit TRBD1. V lost 3 bases, J lost 1 base, and 8 bases stayed unmatched. The CDR3 contains 15 residues. Germline CDR1 DFQATT, CDR2 SNEGSKA (reference sequence). The CDR3 sequence: CSARTLGTVQETQYF. DNA for the CDR3: TGCAGTGCTAGGACCCTCGGGACAGTCCAAGAGACCCAGTACTTC.

V is TRBV3-1 and J is TRBJ2-7, with D hard to call. Trimming left V 1 base short and J 5 bases short, with 6 bases between. CDR1 and CDR2 from the germline V gene are LGHDT and YNNKEL (reference sequence). This CDR3 region has 12 residues. The CDR3 sequence: CASSQGVHEQYF. Here the CDR3 DNA reads TGTGCCAGCAGCCAAGGGGTCCACGAGCAGTACTTC.

This chain connects TRBV11-3 to TRBJ2-6; D call uncertain. The germline V gene has CDR1 SGHNT and CDR2 YENEEA. This CDR3 has 16 residues. Trimming pared 3 bases from V and 0 bases from J, leaving 9 bases between. The CDR3 here is CASSFGPPSGANVLTF. Written as DNA, the CDR3 is TGTGCCAGCAGCTTCGGACCGCCCTCTGGGGCCAACGTCCTGACTTTC.

This chain uses TRBV5-1 with TRBJ2-3; 7 bases are a match to TRBD2. V gave up 0 bases and J gave up 0 bases; unmatched junction bases: 7. Germline V gene lookup returns CDR1 SGHRS and CDR2 YFSETQ. This CDR3 has 17 residues. Here the CDR3 DNA reads TGCGCCAGCAGCTTGGGGGCCAGCGGGAAAAGCACAGATACGCAGTATTTT. It yields the protein CASSLGASGKSTDTQYF. Variable domain in full (rest from reference TRBV5-1 and TRBJ2-3): KAGVTQTPRYLIKTRGQQVTLSCSPISGHRSVSWYQQTPGQGLQFLFEYFSETQRNKGNFPGRFSGRQFSNSRSEMNVSTLELGDSALYLCASSLGASGKSTDTQYFGPGTRLTVL.

The chain joins TRBV9 to TRBJ2-3; D is unclear. The V end lost 0 bases, the J end lost 2 bases, and 4 bases lay between the germline ends. CDR1 is SGDLS and CDR2 is YYNGEE in the germline V gene. The CDR3 is 13 residues long. CDR3 in amino acids: CASSVGLTDTQYF. CDR3 DNA sequence: TGTGCCAGCAGCGTAGGGCTCACAGATACGCAGTATTTT. The entire variable domain, with the rest obtained from reference TRBV9 and TRBJ2-3, is as follows: DSGVTQTPKHLITATGQRVTLRCSPRSGDLSVYWYQQSLDQGLQFLIQYYNGEERAKGNILERFSAQQFPDLHSELNLSSLELGDSALYFCASSVGLTDTQYFGPGTRLTVL.